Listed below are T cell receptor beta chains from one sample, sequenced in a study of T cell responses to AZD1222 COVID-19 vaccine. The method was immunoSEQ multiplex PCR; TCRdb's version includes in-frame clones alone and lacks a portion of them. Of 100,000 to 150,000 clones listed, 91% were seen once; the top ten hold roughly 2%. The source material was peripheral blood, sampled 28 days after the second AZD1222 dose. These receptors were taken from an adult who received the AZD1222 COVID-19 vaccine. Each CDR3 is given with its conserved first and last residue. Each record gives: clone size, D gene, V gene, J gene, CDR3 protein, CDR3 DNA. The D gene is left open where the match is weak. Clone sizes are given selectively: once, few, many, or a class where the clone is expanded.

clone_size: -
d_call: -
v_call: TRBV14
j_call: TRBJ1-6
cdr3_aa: CASSHPNSPLHF
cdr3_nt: TGTGCCAGCAGCCACCCGAATTCACCCCTCCACTTT

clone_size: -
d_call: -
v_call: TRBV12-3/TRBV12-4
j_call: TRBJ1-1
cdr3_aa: CASSQRNTEAFF
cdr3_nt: TGTGCCAGCAGCCAGAGGAACACTGAAGCTTTCTTT

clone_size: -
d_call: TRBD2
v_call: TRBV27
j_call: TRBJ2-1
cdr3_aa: CASSQRLAGPYYNEQFF
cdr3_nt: TGTGCCAGCAGTCAGAGACTAGCGGGACCCTATTACAATGAGCAGTTCTTC

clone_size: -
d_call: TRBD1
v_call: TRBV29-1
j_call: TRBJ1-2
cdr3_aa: CSAITRGDSDYGYTF
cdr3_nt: TGCAGCGCTATTACAAGGGGGGACAGCGACTATGGCTACACCTTC

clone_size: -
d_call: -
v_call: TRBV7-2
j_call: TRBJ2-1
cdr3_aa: CASSPRRATLGLQFF
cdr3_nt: TGTGCCAGCAGCCCGCGGCGGGCGACTCTTGGGCTGCAGTTCTTC

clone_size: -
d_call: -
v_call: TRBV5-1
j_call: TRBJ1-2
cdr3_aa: CASSLLGRDGYTF
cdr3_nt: TGCGCCAGCAGCTTGTTGGGCAGGGACGGCTACACCTTC

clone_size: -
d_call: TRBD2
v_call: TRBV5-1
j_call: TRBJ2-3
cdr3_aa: CASSPGGSGSPDTQYF
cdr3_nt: TGCGCCAGCAGCCCGGGGGGTAGCGGGAGCCCAGATACGCAGTATTTT

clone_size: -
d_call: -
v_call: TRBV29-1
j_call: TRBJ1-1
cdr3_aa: CSVGGRTEAFF
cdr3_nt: TGCAGCGTGGGAGGACGGACTGAAGCTTTCTTT

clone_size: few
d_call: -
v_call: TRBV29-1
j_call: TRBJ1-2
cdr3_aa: CSVEGGYTF
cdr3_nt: TGCAGCGTTGAGGGTGGCTACACCTTC

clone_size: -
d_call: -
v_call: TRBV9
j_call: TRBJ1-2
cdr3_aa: CASSAKPERDYGYTF
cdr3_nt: TGTGCCAGCAGCGCCAAGCCAGAAAGGGACTATGGCTACACCTTC

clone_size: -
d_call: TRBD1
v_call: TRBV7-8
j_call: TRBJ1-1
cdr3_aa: CASSLRTGGNTEAFF
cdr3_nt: TGTGCCAGCAGCTTAAGGACAGGGGGGAACACTGAAGCTTTCTTT

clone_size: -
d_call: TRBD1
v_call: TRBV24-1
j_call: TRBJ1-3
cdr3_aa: CATRNPPDRPYSGNTIYF
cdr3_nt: TGTGCCACCAGGAACCCCCCGGACAGGCCTTACTCTGGAAACACCATATATTTT

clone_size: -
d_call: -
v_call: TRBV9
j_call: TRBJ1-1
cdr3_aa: CASSRWENTEAFF
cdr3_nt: TGTGCCAGCAGTCGATGGGAGAACACTGAAGCTTTCTTT

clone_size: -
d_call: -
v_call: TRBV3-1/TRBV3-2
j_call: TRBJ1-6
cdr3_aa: CASSPRNSPLHF
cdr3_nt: TGTGCCAGCAGCCCCAGAAATTCACCCCTCCACTTT

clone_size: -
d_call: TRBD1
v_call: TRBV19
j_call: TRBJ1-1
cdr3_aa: CASSPRTGVYTEAFF
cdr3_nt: TGTGCCAGTAGTCCCCGCACAGGGGTTTACACTGAAGCTTTCTTT

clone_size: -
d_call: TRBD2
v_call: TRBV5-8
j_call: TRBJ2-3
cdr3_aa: CASSFGLAGETDTQYF
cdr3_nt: TGTGCCAGCAGCTTTGGACTAGCGGGAGAGACAGATACGCAGTATTTT

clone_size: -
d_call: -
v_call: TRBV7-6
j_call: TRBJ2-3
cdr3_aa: CASSLVWASTDTQYF
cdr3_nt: TGTGCCAGCAGCTTAGTCTGGGCTAGCACAGATACGCAGTATTTT

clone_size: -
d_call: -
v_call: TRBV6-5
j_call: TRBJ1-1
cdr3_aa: CASSRVMNTEAFF
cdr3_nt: TGTGCCAGCAGCAGGGTAATGAACACTGAAGCTTTCTTT

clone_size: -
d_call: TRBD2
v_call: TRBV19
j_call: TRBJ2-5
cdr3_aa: CASSIGGSGSRETQYF
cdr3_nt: TGTGCCAGTAGTATAGGGGGTAGCGGGAGTAGGGAGACCCAGTACTTC

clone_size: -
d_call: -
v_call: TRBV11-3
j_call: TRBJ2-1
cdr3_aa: CASSLAPGRGVNNEQFF
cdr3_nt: TGTGCCAGCAGCTTAGCTCCAGGGCGTGGGGTGAACAATGAGCAGTTCTTC

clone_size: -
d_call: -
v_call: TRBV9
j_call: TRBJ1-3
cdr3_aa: CASSPLSGNTIYF
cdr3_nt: TGTGCCAGCAGCCCCCTCTCTGGAAACACCATATATTTT

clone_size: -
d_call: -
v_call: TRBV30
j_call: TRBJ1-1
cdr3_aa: CAWDSLMGTEAFF
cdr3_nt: TGTGCCTGGGACTCTTTAATGGGCACTGAAGCTTTCTTT

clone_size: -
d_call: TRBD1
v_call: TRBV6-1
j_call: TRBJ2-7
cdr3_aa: CASSETGFYEQYF
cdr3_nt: TGTGCCAGCAGTGAGACAGGGTTTTACGAGCAGTACTTC

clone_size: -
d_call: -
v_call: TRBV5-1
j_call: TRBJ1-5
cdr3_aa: CASSFTGEVYQPQHF
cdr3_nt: TGCGCCAGCAGCTTTACCGGGGAGGTATATCAGCCCCAGCATTTT

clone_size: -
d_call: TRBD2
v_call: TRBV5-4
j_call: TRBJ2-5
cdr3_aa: CASSLAGGARWETQYF
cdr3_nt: TGTGCCAGCAGCTTGGCCGGGGGGGCGAGGTGGGAGACCCAGTACTTC

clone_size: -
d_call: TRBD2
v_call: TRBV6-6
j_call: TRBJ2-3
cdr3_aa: CASSYPGLAGVAQYF
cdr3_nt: TGTGCCAGCAGTTACCCAGGACTAGCGGGGGTCGCGCAGTATTTT

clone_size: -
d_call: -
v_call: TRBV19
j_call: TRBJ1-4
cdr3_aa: CASSIGGTGGEKLFF
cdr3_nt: TGTGCCAGTAGTATAGGGGGGACCGGCGGTGAAAAACTGTTTTTT

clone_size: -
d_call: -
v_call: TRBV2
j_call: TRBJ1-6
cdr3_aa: CASSVTDRPNSPLHF
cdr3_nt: TGTGCCAGCAGTGTTACTGACAGGCCGAATTCACCCCTCCACTTT

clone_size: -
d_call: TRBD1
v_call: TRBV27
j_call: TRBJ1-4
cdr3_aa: CASSLQRSGGEKLFF
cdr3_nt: TGTGCCAGCAGTCTTCAACGGTCAGGGGGAGAAAAACTGTTTTTT

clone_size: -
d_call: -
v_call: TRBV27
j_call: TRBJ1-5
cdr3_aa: CASSKLGNQPQHF
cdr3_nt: TGTGCCAGCAGCAAGTTGGGGAATCAGCCCCAGCATTTT

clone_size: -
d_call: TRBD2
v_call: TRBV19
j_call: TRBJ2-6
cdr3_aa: CASTLAGDLSGANVLTF
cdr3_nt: TGTGCCAGTACCCTAGCGGGGGACCTCTCTGGGGCCAACGTCCTGACTTTC

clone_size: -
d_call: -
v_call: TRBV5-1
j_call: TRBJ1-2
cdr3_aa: CASSLNSYGYTF
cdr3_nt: TGCGCCAGCAGCTTGAACAGCTATGGCTACACCTTC

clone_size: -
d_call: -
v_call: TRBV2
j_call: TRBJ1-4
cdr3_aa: CASEGQPFEKLFF
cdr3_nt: TGTGCCAGCGAGGGGCAGCCTTTTGAAAAACTGTTTTTT

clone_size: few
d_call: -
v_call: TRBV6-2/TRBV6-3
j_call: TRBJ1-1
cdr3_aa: CASSYSQGPNTEAFF
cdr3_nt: TGTGCCAGCAGTTACTCGCAGGGCCCGAACACTGAAGCTTTCTTT

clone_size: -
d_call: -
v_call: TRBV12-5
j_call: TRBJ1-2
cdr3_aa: CASVSPAGFYGYTF
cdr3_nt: TGTGCTAGTGTGTCTCCGGCGGGTTTCTATGGCTACACCTTC

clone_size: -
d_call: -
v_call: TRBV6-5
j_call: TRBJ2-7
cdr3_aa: CASSRIIPYEQYF
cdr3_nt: TGTGCCAGCAGTAGGATAATCCCCTACGAGCAGTACTTC

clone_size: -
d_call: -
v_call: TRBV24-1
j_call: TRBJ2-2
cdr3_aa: CATSDRVLAPWELFF
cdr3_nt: TGTGCCACCAGTGACCGGGTCCTCGCCCCGTGGGAGCTGTTTTTT

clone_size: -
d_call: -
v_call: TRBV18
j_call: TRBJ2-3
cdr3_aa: CASSPSTDTQYF
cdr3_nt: TGTGCCAGCTCACCAAGCACAGATACGCAGTATTTT

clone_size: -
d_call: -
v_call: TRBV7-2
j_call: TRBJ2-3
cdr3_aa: CASSLAVVKNTQYF
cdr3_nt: TGTGCCAGCAGCTTAGCGGTGGTCAAGAATACGCAGTATTTT

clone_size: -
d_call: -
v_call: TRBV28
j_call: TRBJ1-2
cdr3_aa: CASSARVTGYAF
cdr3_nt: TGTGCCAGCAGTGCCCGCGTTACAGGTTACGCCTTC

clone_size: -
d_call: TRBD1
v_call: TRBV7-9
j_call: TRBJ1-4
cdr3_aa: CASSFGQGGTNEKLFF
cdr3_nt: TGTGCCAGCAGCTTCGGACAGGGGGGGACTAATGAAAAACTGTTTTTT

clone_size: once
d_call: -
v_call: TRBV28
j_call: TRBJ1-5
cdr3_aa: CAGGGYSNQPQHF
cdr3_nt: TGTGCCGGCGGGGGATATAGCAATCAGCCCCAGCATTTT

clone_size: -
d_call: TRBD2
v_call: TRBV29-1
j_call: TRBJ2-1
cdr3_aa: CSGNSGSSYNEQFF
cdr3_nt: TGCAGCGGAAATAGCGGGAGCTCCTACAATGAGCAGTTCTTC

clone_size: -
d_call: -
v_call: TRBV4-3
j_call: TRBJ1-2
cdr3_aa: CASSPGTGRGYGYTF
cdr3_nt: TGCGCCAGCAGCCCCGGGACCGGGCGGGGCTATGGCTACACCTTC

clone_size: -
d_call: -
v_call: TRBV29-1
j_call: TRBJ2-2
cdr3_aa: CSVEMIGLNTGELFF
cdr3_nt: TGCAGCGTTGAAATGATCGGACTGAACACCGGGGAGCTGTTTTTT

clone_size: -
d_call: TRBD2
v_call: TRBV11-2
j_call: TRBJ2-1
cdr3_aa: CASSVSGASYNEQFF
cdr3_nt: TGTGCCAGCAGCGTTAGCGGGGCGTCCTACAATGAGCAGTTCTTC

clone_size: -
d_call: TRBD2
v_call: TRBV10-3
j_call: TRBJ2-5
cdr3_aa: CAISEVPSGGQETQYF
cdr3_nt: TGTGCCATCAGTGAGGTCCCTAGCGGGGGGCAAGAGACCCAGTACTTC

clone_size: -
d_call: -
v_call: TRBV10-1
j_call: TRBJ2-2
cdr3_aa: CASSESRQYTGELFF
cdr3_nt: TGCGCCAGCAGTGAGTCGAGACAGTACACCGGGGAGCTGTTTTTT

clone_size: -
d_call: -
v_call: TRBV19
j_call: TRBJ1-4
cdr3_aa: CASRGRGLSNEKLFF
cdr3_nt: TGTGCCAGTAGAGGACGGGGACTGAGTAATGAAAAACTGTTTTTT

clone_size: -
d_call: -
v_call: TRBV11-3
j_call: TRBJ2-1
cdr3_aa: CASSPMSGQDSYNEQFF
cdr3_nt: TGTGCCAGCAGCCCTATGAGCGGGCAAGACTCCTACAATGAGCAGTTCTTC

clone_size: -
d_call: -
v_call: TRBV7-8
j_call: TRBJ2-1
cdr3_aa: CASSLGGGSYNEQFF
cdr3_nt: TGTGCCAGCAGCTTAGGGGGAGGCTCCTACAATGAGCAGTTCTTC

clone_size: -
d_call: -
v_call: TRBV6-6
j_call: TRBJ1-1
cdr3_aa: CASTPEGEHTEAFF
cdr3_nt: TGTGCCAGCACCCCGGAAGGGGAGCACACTGAAGCTTTCTTT

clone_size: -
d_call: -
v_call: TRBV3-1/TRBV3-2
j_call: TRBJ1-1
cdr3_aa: CASSQSGLGEAFF
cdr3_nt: TGTGCCAGCAGCCAATCAGGGCTAGGTGAAGCTTTCTTT

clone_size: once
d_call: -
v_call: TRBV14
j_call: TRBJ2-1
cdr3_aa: CASSQDVGSDYNEQFF
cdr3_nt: TGTGCCAGCAGCCAAGATGTGGGCAGCGACTACAATGAGCAGTTCTTC

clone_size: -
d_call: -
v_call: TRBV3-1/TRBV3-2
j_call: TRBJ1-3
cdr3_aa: CASSQMGSSGNTIYF
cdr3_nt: TGTGCCAGCAGCCAAATGGGGAGCTCTGGAAACACCATATATTTT

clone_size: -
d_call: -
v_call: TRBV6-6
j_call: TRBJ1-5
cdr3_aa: CASSVSNRGRYQPQHF
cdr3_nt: TGTGCCAGCAGTGTATCAAATAGGGGCAGATATCAGCCCCAGCATTTT

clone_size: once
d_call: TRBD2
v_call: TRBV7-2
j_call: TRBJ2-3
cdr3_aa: CASSPGGPLQYF
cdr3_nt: TGTGCCAGCAGCCCGGGGGGGCCGCTGCAGTATTTT

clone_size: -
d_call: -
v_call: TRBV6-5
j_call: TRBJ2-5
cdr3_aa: CASSPQEATGETQYF
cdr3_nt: TGTGCCAGCAGTCCGCAAGAAGCTACGGGGGAGACCCAGTACTTC

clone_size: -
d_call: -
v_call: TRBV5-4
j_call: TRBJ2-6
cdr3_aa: CASSLDGFSGANVLTF
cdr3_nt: TGTGCCAGCAGCTTGGATGGGTTCTCTGGGGCCAACGTCCTGACTTTC